This T cell receptor (beta chain) stems from a study of identifying expanded T cells in peripheral blood (dated by TCRdb to the late 2010s). Context from the whole study: Technical replicates were generated by sequencing separate aliquots of the same genomic DNA pool, and four replicates were compared pairwise. Points the paper makes about the study in general: The authors expected that biological variance in healthy repertoires might rise further over much longer intervals, such as months to years. Variance in clone template counts between roughly two-week samples significantly increased with total template count across all healthy donors. The beta-binomial model significantly reduced the number of clones called differentially abundant and the false-positive rate across all healthy-donor time intervals. The binomial model flagged around 1.2 differentially abundant clones between technical replicates, compared with about 17 over approximately two weeks and 19 over roughly 4 weeks.

TCRbeta CDR3 regions were profiled with the immunoSEQ Assay using bias-controlled multiplex PCR amplification of genomic DNA. Regarding the original processing steps: The absolute abundance of each unique TCRbeta CDR3 region was quantified after sequences were collapsed and filtered. Differential abundance was assessed using a binomial (Fisher-equivalent) model and a beta-binomial model in which time-dependent variance fitted from healthy donors was added. Clones with fewer than 5 combined templates were removed, and a clone was called differentially abundant if the clone's Benjamini-Hochberg FDR was below 0.01. The form v = (b*log(k)+a)^2 was used to model beta-binomial variance as a function of total template count across the two samples. What TCRdb holds here is the immuneACCESS table cut down to in-frame rearrangements. Part of the clones is not present; checked against another copy, under half of the missing clones reflect an unresolved V gene, and the others are unexplained. V and J calls and clone size come straight from that table; D and trimming were deduced from the DNA. A total of 50,000 to 70,000 clones appear in this sample, about 89% of them only once. The ten largest clones capture roughly 4.5% of the sample.

No immune events, such as infections, were documented for the healthy donors during the collection period. To calibrate time-dependent variance in a beta-binomial model of T-cell clone differential abundance, blood repertoires from healthy donors were used as a training cohort. The training cohort included 10 or so healthy donors, of whom 3 were female and 7 were male. The donors were between roughly 29 and 70 years old, with an average age of approximately 47 years. Obtained from a commercial supplier, whole blood was collected from each healthy donor at three time points set around 14 days apart. Genomic DNA was extracted from unsorted whole blood for immunosequencing. CDR1 KGHSH and CDR2 LQKENI were looked up in the germline V gene. V drops 3 bases and J drops 8 bases, leaving 13 bases in between. The CDR3, cysteine through phenylalanine, is 13 amino acids long. The sequence is cut down to CDR3 DNA, 39 bases in frame from base 1.

Note on this clone: Its cognate antigen has yet to be identified. No quality values exist for individual bases; no much larger clone is one base distant.

This clonotype originated in a person between 18 and 75 years old in good health. This chain joins TRBV18 to TRBJ1-1, with the D gene not confidently named. The sample taken for sequencing was blood. The CDR3 in this case is CASSPLGLTEAFF. Read as DNA, the sequence is TGTGCCAGCTCACCCCTAGGCTTAACAGAAGCTTTCTTT.